One sample yielded the 16 T cell receptor beta chains listed below, sequenced in a study of T cells in narcolepsy. Clones were read by immunoSEQ multiplex PCR, and TCRdb kept only the in-frame ones, dropping some. Among fewer than 35,000 clones, over 80% were seen once, and the ten largest hold 2.6%. Sample: CD45RA- memory CD4+ T cells from PBMCs. These TCRs come from a human donor with narcolepsy.

The chain recombines TRBV15 with TRBJ2-3; no clear D. Trimming removed 1 base at V and 6 bases at J, with 11 bases between. Germline V gives CDR1 LNHNV, CDR2 YYDKDF (reference sequence). The CDR3 covers 14 residues. The CDR3 reads CATSRGYEGDTQYF. The CDR3 DNA reads TGTGCCACCAGCAGAGGCTACGAAGGGGATACGCAGTATTTT.

This chain joins TRBV5-4 and TRBJ1-5; D is possibly TRBD1 (5 bases). Between the trimmed V and J ends, which lost 3 bases and 7 bases, there was a span of 17 bases. Per germline, CDR1 SGHNT and CDR2 YYREEE (reference sequence). The CDR3 runs 15 residues. CDR3 amino acids: CASSSGRGVGQPQHF. The CDR3 DNA is TGTGCCAGCAGCTCAGGGAGGGGCGTGGGGCAGCCCCAGCATTTT.

The chain joins TRBV2 to TRBJ1-1; 8 bases map to TRBD1. The CDR3 is 14 residues long. V gave up 5 bases and J gave up 1 base; unmatched junction bases: 3. Germline CDR1 and CDR2: SNHLY and FYNNEI. The CDR3 here is CASSWDRTNTEAFF. For the CDR3, the DNA is TGTGCCAGCAGTTGGGACAGGACGAACACTGAAGCTTTCTTT.

The chain combines TRBV7-2 with TRBJ1-4; the D gene is possibly TRBD1 (5 bases). The V end lost 1 base, the J end lost 8 bases, and 5 bases lay between the germline ends. Per the germline V gene, CDR1 is SGHTA and CDR2 is FQGNSA. The CDR3 length is 12 residues. CDR3 sequence: CASSLDREKLFF. DNA of the CDR3: TGTGCCAGCAGCTTAGACAGGGAAAAACTGTTTTTT.

This sequence joins TRBV25-1 and TRBJ2-5, with 8 bases lining up with TRBD1. The CDR3 runs 14 residues. The germline V gene has CDR1 MGHDK and CDR2 SYGVNS. Germline trimming cut 3 bases from V and 3 bases from J; bases unmatched to any gene: 3. The chain's CDR3 is CASSDDRGKETQYF. Here the CDR3 DNA reads TGTGCCAGCAGTGATGACAGGGGAAAAGAGACCCAGTACTTC.

This chain links TRBV7-9 with TRBJ1-1; TRBD1 might be the D (5 bases). Per the germline V gene, CDR1 is SEHNR and CDR2 is FQNEAQ (reference sequence). The V end lost 7 bases, the J end lost 7 bases, and 19 bases lay between the germline ends. The CDR3 is 14 amino acids. For the CDR3, the DNA is TGTGCCAGCACCTCGAGTGGGGGGGACCATGAAGCTTTCTTT. It is translated as CASTSSGGDHEAFF.

This clone is categorized as medium-sized. V usage is TRBV4-1 and J usage is TRBJ1-1; tentatively, D is TRBD1 (5 bases). Germline CDR1 and CDR2: MGHRA and YSYEKL. This CDR3 region has 16 residues. Trimming stripped 3 bases from V and 4 bases from J, with 18 bases between. The CDR3 DNA reads as TGCGCCAGCAGCCACGATGCAGGGTTTTCGGGCACTGAAGCTTTCTTT. Its translation is CASSHDAGFSGTEAFF.

Comments on this clone: The junction and the germline gene differ at one end; a read error may be behind it. The chain recombines TRBV7-9 with TRBJ1-3, with D maybe TRBD1 (6 bases). Germline V gene lookup returns CDR1 SEHNR and CDR2 FQNEAQ (reference sequence). The CDR3 has 15 residues. CDR3 loop: CASSPDSDSGNIIYF. The CDR3 nucleotides read TGTGCCAGCAGCCCGGACAGCGACTCTGGAAACATCATATATTTT.

The rearrangement uses TRBV30 and TRBJ2-3, with 8 bases matching TRBD1. The CDR3 has 16 residues. Germline V gene sequence: CDR1 GTSNPN, CDR2 SVGIG (reference sequence). The J segment lost 4 bases and the V segment lost 2 bases, leaving 11 bases of the junction unmatched. CDR3: CAWSLSSRQGSDTQYF. The CDR3 region has the DNA TGTGCCTGGAGTCTATCCTCGAGACAGGGGTCAGATACGCAGTATTTT.

In this sample, this clone turned up once. The rearrangement links TRBV4-3 to TRBJ1-4; TRBD1 is a possible D gene (6 bases). V was trimmed by 5 bases and J by 4 bases, leaving 14 bases between them. The CDR3 runs 15 residues. The V gene's germline CDR1 is LGHNA and CDR2 YSLEER. This CDR3 reads CASSAPGDINEKLFF. The DNA of the CDR3 is TGCGCCAGCAGCGCCCCAGGGGACATTAATGAAAAACTGTTTTTT.

The chain uses TRBV7-2 and TRBJ1-5, with TRBD1 matching 11 bases. With V trimmed by 5 bases and J by 7 bases, 10 bases remained unmatched. Per the germline V gene, CDR1 is SGHTA and CDR2 is FQGNSA. This CDR3 region has 16 residues. DNA for the CDR3: TGTGCCAGCAGCCCGCCCGGGACAGGGGGAGGGCAGCCCCAGCATTTT. It codes for CASSPPGTGGGQPQHF.

The CDR3 DNA is TGTGCCAGCAGCAAACTCGGGACAGGGCTAGAGACCCAGTACTTC. Translation gives CASSKLGTGLETQYF. The chain links TRBV7-3 to TRBJ2-5; 9 bases fit TRBD1. CDR3 size: 15 residues. Germline lookup yields CDR1 SGHTA and CDR2 FQGTGA. V dropped 5 bases and J dropped 4; count of bases not matched to a gene: 8.

V and J are TRBV4-1 and TRBJ1-5; D gene unclear. The CDR3 spans 13 residues. Germline-derived CDR1 and CDR2 are MGHRA and YSYEKL. Deletions cut 2 bases from V and 5 bases from J, with 7 bases between. The DNA for the CDR3 is TGCGCCAGCAGCCAACCCGGTTATCAGCCCCAGCATTTT. This sequence encodes CASSQPGYQPQHF.

V is TRBV29-1 and J is TRBJ1-2, with unresolved D. This CDR3 is 13 amino acids long. Germline V gives CDR1 SQVTM, CDR2 ANQGSEA. Trimming took 2 bases from V and 2 from J, leaving 9 bases between them. CDR3 coding DNA: TGCAGCGTTGAACCGGGTTACAACTATGGCTACACCTTC. Protein sequence: CSVEPGYNYGYTF.

The chain is built from TRBV6-5 and TRBJ1-1, with TRBD1 identical over 7 bases. From germline, CDR1 is MNHEY and CDR2 SVGAGI. The V gene end was trimmed by 5 bases and the J gene end by 0 bases; junction bases not matched to a gene: 6. The CDR3 extends over 15 amino acids. CDR3 nucleotides: TGTGCCAGCAGTACTTGGGACAGACTGAACACTGAAGCTTTCTTT. The encoded protein is CASSTWDRLNTEAFF.

The genes are TRBV29-1 and TRBJ1-6; D is perhaps TRBD1 (5 bases). Trimming took 6 bases from V and 8 from J, leaving 14 bases between them. CDR3 length: 13 amino acids. CDR1 SQVTM and CDR2 ANQGSEA come from the germline V gene. The CDR3 region is CSVKRGPDSPLHF. CDR3 sequence (DNA): TGCAGCGTAAAAAGGGGCCCTGATTCACCCCTCCACTTT.